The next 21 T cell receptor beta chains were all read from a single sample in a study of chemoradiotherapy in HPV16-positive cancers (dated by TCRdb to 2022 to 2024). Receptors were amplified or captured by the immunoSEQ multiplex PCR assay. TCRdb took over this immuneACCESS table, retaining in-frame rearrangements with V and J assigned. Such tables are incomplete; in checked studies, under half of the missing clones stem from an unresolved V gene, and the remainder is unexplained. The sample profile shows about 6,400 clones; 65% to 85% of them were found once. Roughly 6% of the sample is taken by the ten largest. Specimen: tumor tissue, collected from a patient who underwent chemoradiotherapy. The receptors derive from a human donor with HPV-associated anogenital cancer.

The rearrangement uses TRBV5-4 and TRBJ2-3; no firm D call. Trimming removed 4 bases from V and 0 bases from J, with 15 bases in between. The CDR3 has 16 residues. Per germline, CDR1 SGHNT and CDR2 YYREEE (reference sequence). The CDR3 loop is CASSPESAPSTDTQYF. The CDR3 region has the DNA TGTGCCAGCAGCCCCGAGAGTGCCCCAAGCACAGATACGCAGTATTTT.

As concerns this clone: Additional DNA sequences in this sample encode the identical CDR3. As DNA, the CDR3 is TGTGCCAGCAGTGGGGGACGGACCTACAATGAGCAGTTCTTC. Its translation is CASSGGRTYNEQFF. The genes are TRBV2 and TRBJ2-1; D tentatively reads TRBD1 or TRBD2 (5 bases each). The V end lost 4 bases, the J end lost 2 bases, and 9 bases lay between the germline ends. Germline CDR1 and CDR2: SNHLY and FYNNEI. The CDR3 consists of 14 residues.

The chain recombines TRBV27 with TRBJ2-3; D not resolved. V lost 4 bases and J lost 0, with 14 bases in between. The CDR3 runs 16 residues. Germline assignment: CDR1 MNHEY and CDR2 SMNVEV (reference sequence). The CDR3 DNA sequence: TGTGCCAGCAGTTCCCGGAGCAGGATGAGCACAGATACGCAGTATTTT. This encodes CASSSRSRMSTDTQYF.

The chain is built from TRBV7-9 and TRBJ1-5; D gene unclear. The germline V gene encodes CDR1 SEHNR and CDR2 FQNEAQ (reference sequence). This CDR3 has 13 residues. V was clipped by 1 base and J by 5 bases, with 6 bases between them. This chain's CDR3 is CASSLGGDQPQHF. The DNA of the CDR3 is TGTGCCAGCAGCTTAGGTGGGGATCAGCCCCAGCATTTT. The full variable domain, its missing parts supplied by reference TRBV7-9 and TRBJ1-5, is DTGVSQNPRHKITKRGQNVTFRCDPISEHNRLYWYRQTLGQGPEFLTYFQNEAQLEKSRLLSDRFSAERPKGSFSTLEIQRTEQGDSAMYLCASSLGGDQPQHFGDGTRLSIL.

The DNA of the CDR3 is TGTGCCAGTAGTATGCAACAGGGCCACGAGCAGTACTTC. This gives the protein CASSMQQGHEQYF. The J gene is TRBJ2-7, the V gene TRBV19; tentative D call: TRBD1 (6 bases). V was pared by 3 bases and J by 5 bases, with 11 bases between. Germline assignment: CDR1 LNHDA and CDR2 SQIVND (reference sequence). The CDR3 runs 13 residues.

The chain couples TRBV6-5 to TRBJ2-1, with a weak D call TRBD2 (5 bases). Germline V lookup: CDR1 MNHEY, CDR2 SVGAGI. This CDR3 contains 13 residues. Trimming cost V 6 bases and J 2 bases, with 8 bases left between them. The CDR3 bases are TGTGCCAGCAGGCTCGGGGCCTACAATGAGCAGTTCTTC. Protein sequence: CASRLGAYNEQFF.

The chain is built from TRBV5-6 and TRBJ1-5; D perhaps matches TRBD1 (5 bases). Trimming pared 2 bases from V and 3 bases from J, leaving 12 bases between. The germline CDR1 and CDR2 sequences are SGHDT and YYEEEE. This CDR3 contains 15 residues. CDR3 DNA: TGTGCCAGCAGCTTAGGGTGGGGGATCAATCAGCCCCAGCATTTT. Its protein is CASSLGWGINQPQHF. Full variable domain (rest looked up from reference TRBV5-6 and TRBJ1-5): DAGVTQSPTHLIKTRGQQVTLRCSPKSGHDTVSWYQQALGQGPQFIFQYYEEEERQRGNFPDRFSGHQFPNYSSELNVNALLLGDSALYLCASSLGWGINQPQHFGDGTRLSIL.

The CDR3, as DNA: TGTGCCAGCAGCCTACCGAACCGAAAAGCTTTCTTT. This codes for CASSLPNRKAFF. The rearrangement uses TRBV7-2 and TRBJ1-1; no firm D call. Trimming shortened V by 5 bases and J by 9 bases, and 13 bases separated the two germline ends. The CDR3 extends over 12 amino acids. Germline CDR1 reads SGHTA; CDR2 reads FQGNSA.

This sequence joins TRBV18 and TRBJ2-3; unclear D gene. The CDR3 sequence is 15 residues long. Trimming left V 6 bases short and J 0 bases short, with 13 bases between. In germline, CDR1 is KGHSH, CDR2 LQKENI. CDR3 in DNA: TGTGCCAGCTCCCCCGAGTACCTTAGCACAGATACGCAGTATTTT. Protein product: CASSPEYLSTDTQYF.

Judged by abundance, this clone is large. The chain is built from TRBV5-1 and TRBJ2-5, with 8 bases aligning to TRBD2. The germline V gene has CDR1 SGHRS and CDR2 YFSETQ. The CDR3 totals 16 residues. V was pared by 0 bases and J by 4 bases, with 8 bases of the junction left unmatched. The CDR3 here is CASSLDAGGARETQYF. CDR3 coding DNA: TGCGCCAGCAGCTTGGACGCCGGGGGGGCGCGAGAGACCCAGTACTTC.

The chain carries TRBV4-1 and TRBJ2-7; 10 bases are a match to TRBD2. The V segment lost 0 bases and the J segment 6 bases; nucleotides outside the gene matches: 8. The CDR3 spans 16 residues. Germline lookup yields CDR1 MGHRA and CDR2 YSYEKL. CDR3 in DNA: TGCGCCAGCAGCCAAGAAGAAGCGGGGGGGCTTAGCGAGCAGTACTTC. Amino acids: CASSQEEAGGLSEQYF.

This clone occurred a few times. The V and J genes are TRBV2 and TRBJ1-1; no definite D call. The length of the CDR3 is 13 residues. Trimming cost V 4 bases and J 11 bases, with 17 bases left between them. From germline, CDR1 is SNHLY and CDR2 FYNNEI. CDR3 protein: CASSGRMWDSAFF. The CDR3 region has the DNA TGTGCCAGCAGTGGACGAATGTGGGATTCGGCTTTCTTT.

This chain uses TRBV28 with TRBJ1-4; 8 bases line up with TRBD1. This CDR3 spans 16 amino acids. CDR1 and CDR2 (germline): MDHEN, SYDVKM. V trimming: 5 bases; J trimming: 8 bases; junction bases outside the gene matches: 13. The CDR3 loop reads CASSERTGHRGEKLFF. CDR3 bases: TGTGCCAGCAGTGAACGGACAGGGCACAGGGGGGAAAAACTGTTTTTT.

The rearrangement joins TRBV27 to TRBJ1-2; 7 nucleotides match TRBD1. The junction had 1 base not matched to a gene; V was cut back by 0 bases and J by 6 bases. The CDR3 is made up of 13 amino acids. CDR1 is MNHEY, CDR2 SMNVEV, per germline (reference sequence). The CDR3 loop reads CASSLSGGNGYTF. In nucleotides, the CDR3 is TGTGCCAGCAGTTTATCAGGGGGCAATGGCTACACCTTC.

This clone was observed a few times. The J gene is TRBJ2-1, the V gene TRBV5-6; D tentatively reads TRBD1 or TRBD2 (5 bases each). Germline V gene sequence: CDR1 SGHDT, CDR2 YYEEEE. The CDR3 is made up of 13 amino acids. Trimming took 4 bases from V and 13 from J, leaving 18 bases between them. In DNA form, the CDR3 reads TGTGCCAGCAGCGCCATGGGCAGGGCGGGTCAGTTCTTC. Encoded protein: CASSAMGRAGQFF.

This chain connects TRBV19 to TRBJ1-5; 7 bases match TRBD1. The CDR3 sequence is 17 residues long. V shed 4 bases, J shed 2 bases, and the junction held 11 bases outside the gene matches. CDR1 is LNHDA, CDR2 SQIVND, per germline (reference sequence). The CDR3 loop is CASSKPDRVSRNQPQHF. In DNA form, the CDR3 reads TGTGCCAGTAGTAAGCCCGACAGGGTTAGTCGCAATCAGCCCCAGCATTTT. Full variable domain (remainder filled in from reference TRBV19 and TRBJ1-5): DGGITQSPKYLFRKEGQNVTLSCEQNLNHDAMYWYRQDPGQGLRLIYYSQIVNDFQKGDIAEGYSVSREKKESFPLTVTSAQKNPTAFYLCASSKPDRVSRNQPQHFGDGTRLSIL.

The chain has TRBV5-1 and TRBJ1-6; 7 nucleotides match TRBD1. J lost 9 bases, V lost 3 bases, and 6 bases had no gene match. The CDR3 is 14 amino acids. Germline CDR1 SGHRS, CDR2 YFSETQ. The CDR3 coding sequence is TGCGCCAGCAGCTCCGGGACAGTCGGTTCACCCCTCCACTTT. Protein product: CASSSGTVGSPLHF.

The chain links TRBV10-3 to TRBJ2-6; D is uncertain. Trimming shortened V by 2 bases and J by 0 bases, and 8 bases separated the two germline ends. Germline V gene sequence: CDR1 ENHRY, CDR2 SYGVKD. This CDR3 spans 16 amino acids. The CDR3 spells CAISERVASGANVLTF. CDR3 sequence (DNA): TGTGCCATCAGTGAGCGTGTTGCCTCTGGGGCCAACGTCCTGACTTTC.

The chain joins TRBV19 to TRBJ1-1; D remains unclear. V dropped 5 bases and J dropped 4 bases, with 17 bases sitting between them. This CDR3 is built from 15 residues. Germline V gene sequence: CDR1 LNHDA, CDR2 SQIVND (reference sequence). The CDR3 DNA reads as TGTGCCAGTAGTCCCCTAAGCGGGGTTGCCACTGAAGCTTTCTTT. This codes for CASSPLSGVATEAFF. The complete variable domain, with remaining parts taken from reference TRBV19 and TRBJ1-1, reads DGGITQSPKYLFRKEGQNVTLSCEQNLNHDAMYWYRQDPGQGLRLIYYSQIVNDFQKGDIAEGYSVSREKKESFPLTVTSAQKNPTAFYLCASSPLSGVATEAFFGQGTRLTVV.

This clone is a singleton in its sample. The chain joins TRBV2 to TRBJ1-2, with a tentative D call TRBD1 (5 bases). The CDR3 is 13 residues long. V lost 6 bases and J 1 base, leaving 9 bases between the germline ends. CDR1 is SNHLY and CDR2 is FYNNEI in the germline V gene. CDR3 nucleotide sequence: TGTGCCAGCAGAGCCGACAGTAACTATGGCTACACCTTC. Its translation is CASRADSNYGYTF.

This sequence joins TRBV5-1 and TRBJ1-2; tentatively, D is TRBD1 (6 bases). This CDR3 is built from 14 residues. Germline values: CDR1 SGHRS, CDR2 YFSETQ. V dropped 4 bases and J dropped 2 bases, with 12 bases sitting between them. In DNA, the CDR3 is TGCGCCAGCAGCCCCCCTCAGGGGAACTATGGCTACACCTTC. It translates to CASSPPQGNYGYTF. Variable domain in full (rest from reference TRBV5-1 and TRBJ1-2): KAGVTQTPRYLIKTRGQQVTLSCSPISGHRSVSWYQQTPGQGLQFLFEYFSETQRNKGNFPGRFSGRQFSNSRSEMNVSTLELGDSALYLCASSPPQGNYGYTFGSGTRLTVV.